The TCR beta chain under discussion was sequenced for a study of blood T cell repertoires in COVID-19. Patients at the Seattle site were enrolled during active infection and followed longitudinally. Trimming took off 5 bases at V and 0 bases at J, with 3 bases between the two ends. The CDR3 consists of 12 residues. Germline CDR1 and CDR2: KGHSH and LQKENI. Repertoires were generated with immunoSEQ multiplex PCR, while TCRdb's copy carries only in-frame clones and drops some. The table has hundreds of thousands of clones, about 94% seen once. Specimen: peripheral blood. The chain combines TRBV18 with TRBJ2-3; D gene unclear. The receptor was derived from a man aged 60 to 69 with COVID-19, enrolled during active disease. CDR3 nucleotide sequence: TGTGCCAGCTCATCAAGCACAGATACGCAGTATTTT. It specifies CASSSSTDTQYF.